This T cell receptor beta chain was recovered during a study of CD8+ T cells in alopecia areata. Study-wide results and limits: An increase in clonality over normal scalp was evident in lesional scalp, especially alopecia totalis/universalis.

Cell sorting on a FACSAria was used to separate CD4+ and CD8+ T cells from the PBMCs. Details on this clone: The antigen is not known. The sample has other DNA sequences that encode this CDR3 too.

Extracted RNA was reverse transcribed into cDNA, the sequencing template. The method was immunoSEQ multiplex PCR; TCRdb's version includes in-frame clones alone and lacks a portion of them. The sample shows under 250,000 clones, around 50% of them seen only once. The sequenced sample was CD8+ T cells sorted from blood. The clonotype comes from a human donor in good health.

CDR3 residues: CASSYSPGGSYNEQFF. Written as DNA, the CDR3 is TGTGCCAGCAGTTACTCTCCGGGGGGCTCCTACAATGAGCAGTTCTTC. The chain links TRBV6-5 to TRBJ2-1; the match to TRBD2 covers 7 bases. Germline V gives CDR1 MNHEY, CDR2 SVGAGI. This CDR3 has 16 amino acids. V gave up 0 bases and J gave up 0 bases; unmatched junction bases: 2.